This passage covers 11 T cell receptor beta chains from one sample sequenced in a study of blood T cell repertoires in COVID-19. The table came from immunoSEQ multiplex PCR; TCRdb's copy has only in-frame clones and leaves some out. The sample lists roughly 180,000 clones; about 91% were seen once. Material for sequencing was peripheral blood. The receptors stem from a woman aged 25 to 45 with acute or convalescent COVID-19.

This chain links TRBV4-1 with TRBJ2-6; D unresolved. The CDR3 runs to 19 residues. Trimming shortened V by 7 bases and J by 0 bases, and 22 bases separated the two germline ends. CDR1 is MGHRA and CDR2 is YSYEKL in the germline V gene. The CDR3 DNA reads as TGCGCCAGCACCCACGACCGGGTCCTCCCGCTCTCTGGGGCCAACGTCCTGACTTTC. Amino acids: CASTHDRVLPLSGANVLTF.

V usage is TRBV18 and J usage is TRBJ2-5, with 14 nucleotides matching TRBD2. CDR3 length: 17 amino acids. Germline V gene lookup returns CDR1 KGHSH and CDR2 LQKENI. V shed 3 bases and J 1 base; nucleotides not matched to a gene: 4. CDR3 region: CASSPGTSGSGQETQYF. The CDR3 DNA reads TGTGCCAGCTCACCCGGGACTAGCGGGAGTGGCCAAGAGACCCAGTACTTC.

The genes are TRBV5-5 and TRBJ1-2, with 7 bases identical to TRBD1. The trim removed 0 bases at V and 8 bases at J, leaving 7 bases unmatched. The CDR3 runs 14 residues. Germline CDR1 and CDR2: SGHKS and YYEKEE (reference sequence). The CDR3 region is CASSLVGQAVGYTF. The CDR3 bases are TGTGCCAGCAGCTTGGTCGGACAGGCAGTCGGCTACACCTTC.

The V gene is TRBV14, the J gene TRBJ2-1; 9 bases map to TRBD2. The CDR3 has 15 residues. Germline assignment: CDR1 SGHDN and CDR2 FVKESK. The V and J ends lost 4 bases and 8 bases, in that order; junction bases with no gene match: 9. The CDR3 nucleotides are TGTGCCAGCAGCCGGGCGGGAGGGCCAGGGGATGAGCAGTTCTTC. It translates to CASSRAGGPGDEQFF. Supplemented by reference TRBV14 and TRBJ2-1, the full variable domain reads EAGVTQFPSHSVIEKGQTVTLRCDPISGHDNLYWYRRVMGKEIKFLLHFVKESKQDESGMPNNRFLAERTGGTYSTLKVQPAELEDSGVYFCASSRAGGPGDEQFFGPGTRLTVL.

This chain connects TRBV9 to TRBJ1-2, with D maybe TRBD1 (5 bases). The CDR3 extends over 13 amino acids. V was trimmed by 4 bases and J by 7 bases, leaving 14 bases between them. CDR1 and CDR2 (germline): SGDLS, YYNGEE. CDR3 amino acids: CASSFTTGGGYTF. The CDR3 bases are TGTGCCAGCAGCTTCACAACGGGGGGTGGCTACACCTTC.

Points on this clone: Other nucleotide sequences from this sample produce the same CDR3. The genes are TRBV7-9 and TRBJ2-7; 8 nucleotides match TRBD1. V shed 5 bases, J shed 3 bases, and the junction held 3 bases outside the gene matches. The germline CDR1 and CDR2 sequences are SEHNR and FQNEAQ (reference sequence). This CDR3 is 13 amino acids long. The CDR3 bases are TGTGCCAGCAGCCCAGGACAGGGCTACGAGCAGTACTTC. Amino acid sequence: CASSPGQGYEQYF. The variable domain in full, completed from reference TRBV7-9 and TRBJ2-7, reads DTGVSQNPRHKITKRGQNVTFRCDPISEHNRLYWYRQTLGQGPEFLTYFQNEAQLEKSRLLSDRFSAERPKGSFSTLEIQRTEQGDSAMYLCASSPGQGYEQYFGPGTRLTVT.

This clone has just a few counts. The chain uses TRBV7-2 and TRBJ2-3; D call uncertain. Looked up from germline, CDR1 is SGHTA and CDR2 is FQGNSA. V lost 2 bases and J lost 2, with 14 bases in between. This CDR3 comprises 16 residues. The CDR3 spells CASSLKMSFPTDTQYF. The CDR3 DNA follows: TGTGCCAGCAGCTTAAAAATGTCTTTCCCCACAGATACGCAGTATTTT.

This clone was observed once. The chain uses TRBV27 and TRBJ2-7; TRBD1 agrees at 10 bases. This CDR3 has 16 amino acids. Trimming at V came to 2 bases and at J to 4 bases, leaving 8 bases not matched to a gene. The germline V gene encodes CDR1 MNHEY and CDR2 SMNVEV (reference sequence). The CDR3 reads CASSLRKGTGVYEQYF. The CDR3 nucleotides read TGTGCCAGCAGTTTAAGAAAGGGGACAGGGGTATACGAGCAGTACTTC.

J is TRBJ1-5 and V is TRBV4-1, with no clear D. The CDR3 loop spans 13 amino acids. V was cut by 0 bases and J by 4 bases, with 4 bases left in between. Germline V CDR1 and CDR2: MGHRA, YSYEKL. In DNA form, the CDR3 reads TGCGCCAGCAGCCAAGATGCGAATCAGCCCCAGCATTTT. It yields the protein CASSQDANQPQHF.

This clone was picked up one time. The CDR3 DNA sequence: TGTGCCAGCAGGAGGACAGGGGGATCGGGTACGTACGAGCAGTACTTC. Residues: CASRRTGGSGTYEQYF. The chain links TRBV27 to TRBJ2-7; 10 nucleotides line up with TRBD1. The length of the CDR3 is 16 residues. J gave up 4 bases and V 6 bases, and 12 bases lay outside the gene matches. Germline V lookup: CDR1 MNHEY, CDR2 SMNVEV (reference sequence).

The chain carries TRBV5-1 and TRBJ2-7; D remains unclear. The CDR3 extends over 13 amino acids. Trimming left V 2 bases short and J 0 bases short, with 6 bases between. Germline V lookup: CDR1 SGHRS, CDR2 YFSETQ. The CDR3 nucleotides read TGCGCCAGCAGCTTTACTGGCTCCTACGAGCAGTACTTC. This codes for CASSFTGSYEQYF.